Below, 19 T cell receptor beta chains from the same sample are listed, as sequenced in a study of response to subunit inactivated influenza vaccine. TCRdb called the RT-PCR reads again in MiXCR, with one record for every CDR3 protein. This sample has more than 700,000 distinct CDR3 sequences, with about 20% found just once. Sequences were derived from PBMCs from blood, sampled roughly 5 days after vaccination. The receptors come from a man over 45 who received an inactivated influenza vaccine.

Only a few counts were recorded for this clonotype. The V gene is TRBV5-6, the J gene TRBJ1-2, with TRBD1 matching 8 bases. Germline V gene lookup returns CDR1 SGHDT and CDR2 YYEEEE. The V gene end was trimmed by 4 bases and the J gene end by 4 bases; junction bases not matched to a gene: 9. This CDR3 spans 15 amino acids. CDR3 sequence: CASSNMDRDIYGYTF. The DNA of the CDR3 is TGTGCCAGCAGCAATATGGACAGGGATATCTATGGCTACACCTTC.

This clonotype was seen more than once but under ten times. This chain connects TRBV20-1 to TRBJ2-7, with 7 bases fitting TRBD2. Germline CDR1 DFQATT, CDR2 SNEGSKA (reference sequence). The CDR3 is 12 amino acids. V dropped 3 bases and J dropped 5; count of bases not matched to a gene: 4. The DNA for the CDR3 is TGCAGTGCTAGCGGGAGGATGAACGAGCAGTACTTC. It translates to CSASGRMNEQYF.

This clonotype was seen only a few times. The rearrangement uses TRBV12-3 or TRBV12-4 and TRBJ2-1; the match to TRBD2 covers 9 bases. V shed 6 bases, J shed 10 bases, and the junction held 10 bases outside the gene matches. The CDR3 sequence is 14 residues long. CDR3 bases: TGTGCCAGCAGATCCCAGGGACTAGCTTTCGAGCAGTTCTTC. Translated: CASRSQGLAFEQFF.

This clonotype was counted only a few times. An end of the junction does not agree with germline; a read error may underlie this. The gene calls are TRBV29-1 and TRBJ2-1; a possible D gene is TRBD2 (5 bases). CDR3 length equals 14 residues. Germline V gene data show CDR1 as SQVTM and CDR2 as ANQGSEA. The CDR3 region has the DNA TGCAGCCTTGAGAGACGGGGCTCCTACAATGAGCAGTTCTTC. It encodes CSLERRGSYNEQFF.

This clonotype was detected a few times. The chain combines TRBV7-9 with TRBJ2-3; perhaps TRBD2 as D (6 bases). Germline-derived CDR1 and CDR2 are SEHNR and FQNEAQ (reference sequence). The CDR3 length is 16 residues. V was shortened by 6 bases and J by 1 base, with 17 bases between the two germline ends. DNA for the CDR3: TGTGCCAGCAGGCGGAGGGTGGGTTATCGCACAGATACGCAGTATTTT. Its translation is CASRRRVGYRTDTQYF.

The gene calls are TRBV3-1 and TRBJ2-4, with 8 positions matching TRBD2. Per germline, CDR1 LGHDT and CDR2 YNNKEL (reference sequence). J gave up 2 bases and V 4 bases, and 4 bases lay outside the gene matches. This CDR3 has 15 amino acids. CDR3 nucleotides: TGTGCCAGCAGCCCCCGGGAGGGGTCCAAAAACATTCAGTACTTC. Translating gives CASSPREGSKNIQYF.

This clonotype was recorded at least ten times. The chain uses TRBV20-1 and TRBJ2-7; TRBD1 or TRBD2 may be the D gene (5 bases each). Germline loops: CDR1 DFQATT, CDR2 SNEGSKA (reference sequence). V was pared by 2 bases and J by 3 bases, with 20 bases between. The CDR3 spans 16 residues. CDR3 in DNA: TGCAGTGCTAGACCTAGCTCGGCAGGGCAACTCTACGAGCAGTACTTC. This translates into CSARPSSAGQLYEQYF.

There are a few counts of this clonotype. The rearrangement uses TRBV5-5 and TRBJ1-1; 7 nucleotides line up with TRBD1. The J segment lost 10 bases and the V segment lost 0 bases, leaving 9 bases of the junction unmatched. In germline, CDR1 is SGHKS, CDR2 YYEKEE (reference sequence). CDR3 length: 14 residues. The CDR3 sequence is CASSLERQGLRAFF. The CDR3 DNA reads TGTGCCAGCAGCTTGGAGAGACAGGGCCTTAGAGCTTTCTTT.

Note on this clonotype: The CDR3 does not end in the conserved phenylalanine or tryptophan, so this is likely a read error. CDR3 sequence (DNA): TGTGCCAGCAGCTTCGGGACTAGCGGAGCGCAGTATTGT. Its protein product is CASSFGTSGAQYC. The chain combines TRBV7-3 with TRBJ2-3, with TRBD2 identical over 11 bases. Germline values: CDR1 SGHTA, CDR2 FQGTGA. J lost 10 bases, V lost 3 bases, and 3 bases had no gene match. The CDR3 is made up of 13 amino acids.

This clonotype was observed a few times. This chain joins TRBV5-6 and TRBJ2-2; no definite D call. Trimming removed 1 base from V and 0 bases from J, with 10 bases in between. The germline CDR1 and CDR2 sequences are SGHDT and YYEEEE. This CDR3 comprises 16 residues. CDR3 protein: CASSLLGDTNTGELFF. In DNA form, the CDR3 reads TGTGCCAGCAGCTTGCTAGGAGACACGAACACCGGGGAGCTGTTTTTT.

This clonotype has at least ten counts. V usage is TRBV20-1 and J usage is TRBJ2-1; unclear D gene. This CDR3 contains 13 residues. Germline V gives CDR1 DFQATT, CDR2 SNEGSKA (reference sequence). Trimming removed 3 bases at V and 2 bases at J, with 8 bases between. In nucleotides, the CDR3 is TGCAGTGCTAGGGGAAGGGCCTACAATGAGCAGTTCTTC. This translates into CSARGRAYNEQFF.

This clonotype showed up just a few times. Here the CDR3 DNA reads TGTGCCAGCAGCGGAGGACTAGCGGGAGACCTTGAGCAGTACTTC. As protein: CASSGGLAGDLEQYF. V usage is TRBV9 and J usage is TRBJ2-7; 13 positions agree with TRBD2. With 3 bases clipped from V and 7 bases from J, the junction kept 7 bases outside the gene matches. Germline CDR1 SGDLS, CDR2 YYNGEE. The CDR3 sequence is 15 residues long.

In its sample, this clonotype was seen many times. The genes are TRBV20-1 and TRBJ1-1; TRBD1 matches at 8 bases. Losses at the gene ends were 1 base for V and 1 base for J; bases not matched to a gene: 2. Germline V gene data show CDR1 as DFQATT and CDR2 as SNEGSKA (reference sequence). This CDR3 has 14 residues. The CDR3 loop is CSARGTGPNTEAFF. CDR3 DNA sequence: TGCAGTGCTAGAGGGACAGGGCCGAACACTGAAGCTTTCTTT.

The chain combines TRBV28 with TRBJ2-5, with D possibly TRBD2 on 5 matching bases. V lost 7 bases and J 1 base, leaving 16 bases between the germline ends. The CDR3 extends over 15 amino acids. CDR1 is MDHEN and CDR2 is SYDVKM in the germline V gene. CDR3 residues: CASTRAGGIQETQYF. The CDR3 DNA follows: TGTGCCAGCACCCGCGCTGGAGGAATCCAAGAGACCCAGTACTTC.

The rearrangement joins TRBV15 to TRBJ1-2, with unresolved D. Between the trimmed V and J ends, which lost 0 bases and 1 base, there was a span of 6 bases. CDR1 is LNHNV, CDR2 YYDKDF, per germline (reference sequence). This CDR3 spans 14 amino acids. The CDR3 is CATSREGNNYGYTF. CDR3 nucleotide sequence: TGTGCCACCAGCAGAGAGGGGAATAACTATGGCTACACCTTC.

The chain is built from TRBV20-1 and TRBJ2-1; D call uncertain. This CDR3 spans 12 amino acids. Germline CDR1 reads DFQATT; CDR2 reads SNEGSKA (reference sequence). V gave up 5 bases and J gave up 9 bases, with 14 bases separating them. The CDR3 spells CSALSYTVEQFF. In DNA, the CDR3 is TGCAGTGCTCTCTCCTATACGGTTGAGCAGTTCTTC.

This clonotype was detected many times. The chain joins TRBV20-1 to TRBJ1-6, with 9 bases lining up with TRBD1. The trim removed 6 bases at V and 10 bases at J, leaving 7 bases unmatched. CDR1 DFQATT and CDR2 SNEGSKA come from the germline V gene (reference sequence). CDR3 length: 13 amino acids. CDR3 residues: CSARDRVGSPLHF. CDR3 coding DNA: TGCAGTGCCAGGGACAGGGTGGGCTCACCCCTCCACTTT.

The chain employs TRBV4-1 and TRBJ1-1; no clear D. The V gene lost 1 base and the J gene lost 3 bases, with 12 bases spanning the gap. CDR1 is MGHRA, CDR2 YSYEKL, per germline. This CDR3 spans 15 amino acids. The CDR3 DNA is TGCGCCAGCAGCCAAGCTGGGCAGCCATACACTGAAGCTTTCTTT. Encoded protein: CASSQAGQPYTEAFF.

The chain joins TRBV7-2 to TRBJ2-1; no definite D call. V lost 5 bases and J lost 2, with 13 bases in between. Germline CDR1 reads SGHTA; CDR2 reads FQGNSA. The CDR3 spans 15 residues. The CDR3 spells CASSPPGVAYNEQFF. The CDR3 region has the DNA TGTGCCAGCAGCCCCCCTGGGGTGGCCTACAATGAGCAGTTCTTC.